This record covers a single TCR beta chain. The CDR3 is made up of 16 amino acids. Trimming removed 5 bases from V and 2 bases from J; junction bases left unmatched: 6. CDR1 and CDR2 (germline): SGHVS, FQNEAQ. The source of the sample is a study of immune characterization of retroperitoneal liposarcoma. TCRdb reprocessed the PCR reads via MiXCR and lists one record per CDR3 protein. Of 2,000 to 2,500 distinct CDR3 sequences in the sample, about 50% were seen once. Sequencing was done on a sample of tumor tissue. This receptor was identified in a female donor with retroperitoneal liposarcoma. The chain is built from TRBV7-8 and TRBJ2-3, with 11 bases identical to TRBD2. The CDR3 DNA follows: TGTGCCAGCAGCCCGAGGACTAGCGGGCTCACAGATACGCAGTATTTT. It codes for CASSPRTSGLTDTQYF.